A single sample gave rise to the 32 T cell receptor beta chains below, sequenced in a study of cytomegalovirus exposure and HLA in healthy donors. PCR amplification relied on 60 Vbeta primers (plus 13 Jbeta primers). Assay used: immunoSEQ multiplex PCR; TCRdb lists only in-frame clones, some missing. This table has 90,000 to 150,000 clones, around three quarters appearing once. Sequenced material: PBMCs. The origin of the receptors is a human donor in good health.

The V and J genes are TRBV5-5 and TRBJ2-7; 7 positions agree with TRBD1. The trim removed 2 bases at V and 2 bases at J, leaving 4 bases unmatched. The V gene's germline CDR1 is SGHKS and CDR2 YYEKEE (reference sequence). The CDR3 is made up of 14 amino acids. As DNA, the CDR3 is TGTGCCAGCAGCTTCCGACAGGGAACCTACGAGCAGTACTTC. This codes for CASSFRQGTYEQYF.

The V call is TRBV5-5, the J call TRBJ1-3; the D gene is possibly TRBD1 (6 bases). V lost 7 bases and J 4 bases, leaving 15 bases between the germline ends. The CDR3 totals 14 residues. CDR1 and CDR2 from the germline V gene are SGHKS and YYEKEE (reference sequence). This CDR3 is CASFLGGLGNTIYF. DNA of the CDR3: TGTGCCAGCTTTCTCGGGGGGCTCGGAAACACCATATATTTT.

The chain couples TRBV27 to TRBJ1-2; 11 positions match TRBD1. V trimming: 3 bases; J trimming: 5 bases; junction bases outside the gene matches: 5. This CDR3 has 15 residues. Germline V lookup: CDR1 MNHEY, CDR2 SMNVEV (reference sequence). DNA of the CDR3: TGTGCCAGCAGTTTCCAAGGGACAGGGGGTTATGGCTACACCTTC. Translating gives CASSFQGTGGYGYTF.

CDR3 nucleotides: TGCGCCAGCAGCATAGGGACAGGGGTAGCCAAAAACATTCAGTACTTC. Its translation is CASSIGTGVAKNIQYF. This rearrangement joins TRBV5-1 to TRBJ2-4, with TRBD1 matching 10 bases. The CDR3 is 16 amino acids. J gave up 0 bases and V 4 bases, and 4 bases lay outside the gene matches. From germline, CDR1 is SGHRS and CDR2 YFSETQ.

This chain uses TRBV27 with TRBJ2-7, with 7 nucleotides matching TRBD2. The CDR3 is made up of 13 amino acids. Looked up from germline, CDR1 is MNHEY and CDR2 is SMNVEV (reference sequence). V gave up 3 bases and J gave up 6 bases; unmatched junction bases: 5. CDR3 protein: CASSLGLSGEQYF. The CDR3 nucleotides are TGTGCCAGCAGTTTGGGACTATCCGGCGAGCAGTACTTC.

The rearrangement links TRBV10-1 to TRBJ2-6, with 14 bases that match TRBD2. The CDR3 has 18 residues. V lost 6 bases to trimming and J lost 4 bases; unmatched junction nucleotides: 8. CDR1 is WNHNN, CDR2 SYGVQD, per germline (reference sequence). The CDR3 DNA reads TGCGCCAGCAGGGAGGGACTAGCGGGAGTCTCAGGGGCCAACGTCCTGACTTTC. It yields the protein CASREGLAGVSGANVLTF.

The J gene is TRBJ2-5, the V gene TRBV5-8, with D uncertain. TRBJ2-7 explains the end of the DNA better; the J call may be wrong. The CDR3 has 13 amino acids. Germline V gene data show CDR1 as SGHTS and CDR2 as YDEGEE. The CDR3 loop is CASSLGGTYEQYF. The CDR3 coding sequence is TGTGCCAGCAGCTTGGGAGGAACCTACGAGCAGTACTTC.

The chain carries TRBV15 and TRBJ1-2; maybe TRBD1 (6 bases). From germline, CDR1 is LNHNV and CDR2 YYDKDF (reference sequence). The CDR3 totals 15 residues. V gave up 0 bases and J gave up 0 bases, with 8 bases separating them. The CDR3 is CATSREDRANYGYTF. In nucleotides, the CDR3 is TGTGCCACCAGCAGAGAGGACAGAGCTAACTATGGCTACACCTTC.

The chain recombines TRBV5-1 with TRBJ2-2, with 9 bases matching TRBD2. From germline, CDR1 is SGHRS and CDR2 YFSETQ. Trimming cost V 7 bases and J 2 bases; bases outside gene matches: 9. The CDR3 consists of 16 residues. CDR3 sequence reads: CASLPAGGLNTGELFF. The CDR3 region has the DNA TGCGCCAGCCTCCCTGCGGGAGGGTTAAACACCGGGGAGCTGTTTTTT.

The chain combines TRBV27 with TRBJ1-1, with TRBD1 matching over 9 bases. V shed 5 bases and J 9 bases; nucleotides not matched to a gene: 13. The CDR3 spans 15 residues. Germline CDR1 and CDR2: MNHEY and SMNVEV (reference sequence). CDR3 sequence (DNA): TGTGCCAGCAGTCCTCCGGGACAGGGTATACCTAAAGCTTTCTTT. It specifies CASSPPGQGIPKAFF.

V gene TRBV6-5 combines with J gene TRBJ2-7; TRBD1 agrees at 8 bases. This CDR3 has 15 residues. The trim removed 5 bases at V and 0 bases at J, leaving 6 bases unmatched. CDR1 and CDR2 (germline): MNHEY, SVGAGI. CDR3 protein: CASSSGQGTSYEQYF. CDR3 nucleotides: TGTGCCAGCAGTAGCGGACAGGGTACCTCCTACGAGCAGTACTTC.

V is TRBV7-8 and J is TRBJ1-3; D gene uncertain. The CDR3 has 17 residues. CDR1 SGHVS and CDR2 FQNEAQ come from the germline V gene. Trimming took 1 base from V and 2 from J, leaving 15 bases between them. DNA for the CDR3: TGTGCCAGCAGCTTAGAGCCGTCGGGGAGGGCTGGAAACACCATATATTTT. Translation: CASSLEPSGRAGNTIYF.

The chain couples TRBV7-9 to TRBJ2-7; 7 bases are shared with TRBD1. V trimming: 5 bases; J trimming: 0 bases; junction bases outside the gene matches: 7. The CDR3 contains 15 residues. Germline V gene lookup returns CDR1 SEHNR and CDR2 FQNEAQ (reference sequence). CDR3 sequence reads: CASSEQGGRSYEQYF. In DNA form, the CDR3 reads TGTGCCAGCAGCGAACAAGGGGGCCGCTCCTACGAGCAGTACTTC.

The CDR3 nucleotides read TGTGCCAGTAGTACGGCCAGGACAGGGAAGACTTTCTTT. This sequence encodes CASSTARTGKTFF. The V and J genes are TRBV19 and TRBJ1-1; 8 bases agree with TRBD1. This CDR3 has 13 residues. In germline, CDR1 is LNHDA, CDR2 SQIVND (reference sequence). The trim removed 4 bases at V and 12 bases at J, leaving 10 bases unmatched.

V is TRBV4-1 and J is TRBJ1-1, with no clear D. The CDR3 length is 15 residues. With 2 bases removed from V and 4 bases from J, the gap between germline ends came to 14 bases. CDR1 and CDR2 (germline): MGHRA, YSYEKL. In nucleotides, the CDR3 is TGCGCCAGCAGCCAACAAGGCGGTTTCTTCACTGAAGCTTTCTTT. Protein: CASSQQGGFFTEAFF.

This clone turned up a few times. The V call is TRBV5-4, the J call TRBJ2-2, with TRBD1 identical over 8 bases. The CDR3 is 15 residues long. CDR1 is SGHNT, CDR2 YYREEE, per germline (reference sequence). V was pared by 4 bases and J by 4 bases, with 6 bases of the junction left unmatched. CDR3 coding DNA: TGTGCCAGCAGCGTCGGACAGGGTCCCACCGGGGAGCTGTTTTTT. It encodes CASSVGQGPTGELFF.

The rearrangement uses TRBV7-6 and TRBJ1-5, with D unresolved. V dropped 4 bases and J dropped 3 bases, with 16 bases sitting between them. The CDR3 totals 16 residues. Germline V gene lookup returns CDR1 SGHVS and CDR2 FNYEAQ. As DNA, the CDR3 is TGTGCCAGCAGCTCAGCCGCGGGAAGGACCAATCAGCCCCAGCATTTT. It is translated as CASSSAAGRTNQPQHF.

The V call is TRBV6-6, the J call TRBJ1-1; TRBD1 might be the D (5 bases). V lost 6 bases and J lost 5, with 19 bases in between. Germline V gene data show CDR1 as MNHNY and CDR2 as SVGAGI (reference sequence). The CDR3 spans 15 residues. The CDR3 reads CASSPLGWGGTEAFF. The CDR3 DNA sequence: TGTGCCAGCAGCCCCCTTGGGTGGGGGGGTACTGAAGCTTTCTTT.

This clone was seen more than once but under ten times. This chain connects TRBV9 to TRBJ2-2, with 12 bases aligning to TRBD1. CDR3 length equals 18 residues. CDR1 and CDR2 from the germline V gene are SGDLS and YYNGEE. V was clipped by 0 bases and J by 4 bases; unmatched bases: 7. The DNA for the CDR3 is TGTGCCAGCAGCGTAGACACCGGGACAGGGGGCGTCACCGGGGAGCTGTTTTTT. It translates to CASSVDTGTGGVTGELFF.

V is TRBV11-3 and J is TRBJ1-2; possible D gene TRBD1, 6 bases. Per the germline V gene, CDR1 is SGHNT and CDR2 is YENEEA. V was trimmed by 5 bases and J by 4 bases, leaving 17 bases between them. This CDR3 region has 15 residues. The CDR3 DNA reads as TGTGCCAGCAGCCCGACAGGTTCGGAGCGCTATGGCTACACCTTC. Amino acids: CASSPTGSERYGYTF.

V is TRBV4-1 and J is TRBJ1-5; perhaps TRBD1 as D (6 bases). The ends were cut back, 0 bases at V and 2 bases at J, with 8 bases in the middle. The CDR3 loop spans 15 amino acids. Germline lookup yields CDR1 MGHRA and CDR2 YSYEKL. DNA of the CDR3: TGCGCCAGCAGCCAAGAGGCAGGGGGCAATCAGCCCCAGCATTTT. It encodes CASSQEAGGNQPQHF.

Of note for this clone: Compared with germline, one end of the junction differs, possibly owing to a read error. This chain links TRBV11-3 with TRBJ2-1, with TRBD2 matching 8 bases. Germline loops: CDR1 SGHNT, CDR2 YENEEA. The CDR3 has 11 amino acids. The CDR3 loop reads CASSLGQREIF. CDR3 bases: TGTGCCAGCAGCTTAGGCCAGCGGGAGATCTTC.

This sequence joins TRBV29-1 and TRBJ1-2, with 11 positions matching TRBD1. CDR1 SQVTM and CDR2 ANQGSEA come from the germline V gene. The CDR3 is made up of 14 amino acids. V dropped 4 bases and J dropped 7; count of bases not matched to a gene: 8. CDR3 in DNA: TGCAGCGTTGGGGACAGGGGGATGTTGAGTGGCTACACCTTC. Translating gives CSVGDRGMLSGYTF.

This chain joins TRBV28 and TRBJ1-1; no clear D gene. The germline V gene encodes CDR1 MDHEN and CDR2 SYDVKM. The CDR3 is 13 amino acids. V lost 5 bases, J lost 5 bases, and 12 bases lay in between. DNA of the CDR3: TGTGCCAGCAGTCCCCCGGGAGGGACTGAAGCTTTCTTT. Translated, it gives CASSPPGGTEAFF.

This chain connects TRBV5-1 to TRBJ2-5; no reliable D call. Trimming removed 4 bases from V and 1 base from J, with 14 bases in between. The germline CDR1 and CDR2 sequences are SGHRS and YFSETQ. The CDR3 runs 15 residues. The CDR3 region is CASSLPSGAQETQYF. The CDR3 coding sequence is TGCGCCAGCAGCCTCCCGTCCGGTGCCCAAGAGACCCAGTACTTC.

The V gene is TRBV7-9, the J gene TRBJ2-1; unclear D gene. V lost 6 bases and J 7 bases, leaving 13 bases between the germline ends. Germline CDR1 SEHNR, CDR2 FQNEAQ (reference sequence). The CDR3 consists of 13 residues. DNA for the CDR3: TGTGCCAGCAGATCCAACACCGGGAATGAGCAGTTCTTC. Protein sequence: CASRSNTGNEQFF.

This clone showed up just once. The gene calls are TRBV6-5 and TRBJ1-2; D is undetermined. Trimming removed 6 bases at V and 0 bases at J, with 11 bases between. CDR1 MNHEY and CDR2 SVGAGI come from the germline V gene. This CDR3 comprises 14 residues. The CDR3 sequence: CASRAVLSNYGYTF. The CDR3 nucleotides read TGTGCCAGCAGGGCGGTCCTCTCTAACTATGGCTACACCTTC.

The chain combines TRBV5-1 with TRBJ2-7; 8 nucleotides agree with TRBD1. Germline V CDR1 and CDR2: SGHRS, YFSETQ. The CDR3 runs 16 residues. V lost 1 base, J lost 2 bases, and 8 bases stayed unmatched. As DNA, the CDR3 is TGCGCCAGCAGCTTGTTAGGCAGGGGGCCAACCTACGAGCAGTACTTC. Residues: CASSLLGRGPTYEQYF. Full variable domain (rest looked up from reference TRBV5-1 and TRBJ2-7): KAGVTQTPRYLIKTRGQQVTLSCSPISGHRSVSWYQQTPGQGLQFLFEYFSETQRNKGNFPGRFSGRQFSNSRSEMNVSTLELGDSALYLCASSLLGRGPTYEQYFGPGTRLTVT.

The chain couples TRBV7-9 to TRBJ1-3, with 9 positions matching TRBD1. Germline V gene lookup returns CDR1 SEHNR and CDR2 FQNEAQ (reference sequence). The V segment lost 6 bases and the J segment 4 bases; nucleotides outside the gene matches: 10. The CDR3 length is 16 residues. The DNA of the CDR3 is TGTGCCAGCAGGGACGATTGGACAGGGGCCGGAAACACCATATATTTT. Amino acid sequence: CASRDDWTGAGNTIYF. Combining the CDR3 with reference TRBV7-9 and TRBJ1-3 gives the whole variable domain DTGVSQNPRHKITKRGQNVTFRCDPISEHNRLYWYRQTLGQGPEFLTYFQNEAQLEKSRLLSDRFSAERPKGSFSTLEIQRTEQGDSAMYLCASRDDWTGAGNTIYFGEGSWLTVV.

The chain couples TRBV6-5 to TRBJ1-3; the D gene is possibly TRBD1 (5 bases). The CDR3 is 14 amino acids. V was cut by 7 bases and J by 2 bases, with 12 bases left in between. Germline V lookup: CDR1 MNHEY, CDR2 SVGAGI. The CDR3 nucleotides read TGTGCCAGCACCCCGGGGGGGACTGGAAACACCATATATTTT. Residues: CASTPGGTGNTIYF.

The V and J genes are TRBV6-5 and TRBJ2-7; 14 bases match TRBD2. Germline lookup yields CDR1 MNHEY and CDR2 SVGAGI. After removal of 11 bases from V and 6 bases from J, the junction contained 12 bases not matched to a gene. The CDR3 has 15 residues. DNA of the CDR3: TGTGCCGCACGCGGACTAGCGGGAGGCGAGGGCGAGCAGTACTTC. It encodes CAARGLAGGEGEQYF.

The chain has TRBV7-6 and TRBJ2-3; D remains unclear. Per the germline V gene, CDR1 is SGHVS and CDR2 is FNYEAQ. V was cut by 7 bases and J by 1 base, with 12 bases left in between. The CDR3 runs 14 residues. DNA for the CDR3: TGTGCCAGCAACCTAGGCGTCGGCACAGATACGCAGTATTTT. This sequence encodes CASNLGVGTDTQYF. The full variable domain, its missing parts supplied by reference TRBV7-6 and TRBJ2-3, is GAGVSQSPRYKVTKRGQDVALRCDPISGHVSLYWYRQALGQGPEFLTYFNYEAQQDKSGLPNDRFSAERPEGSISTLTIQRTEQRDSAMYRCASNLGVGTDTQYFGPGTRLTVL.